This TCR beta chain came from a study of CD4 and CD8 cells across lung adenocarcinoma regions. TCRdb analysed the PCR reads with MiXCR anew, one entry per CDR3 protein. The sample lists 10,000 to 11,000 distinct CDR3 sequences, roughly 50% occurring once. This clonotype was picked up one time. CDR3 size: 15 residues. Germline CDR1 reads MGHDK; CDR2 reads SYGVNS. V shed 3 bases, J shed 1 base, and the junction held 0 bases outside the gene matches. The clonotype was recovered from a male donor with lung adenocarcinoma. The CD4 and CD8 labels of this study may be unreliable. The sequencing sample was made of CD4+ T cells from the center of a lung tumor. The rearrangement uses TRBV25-1 and TRBJ2-2; the match to TRBD2 covers 9 bases. For the CDR3, the DNA is TGTGCCAGCAGTGAGACTAGCGGGAACACCGGGGAGCTGTTTTTT. Amino acids: CASSETSGNTGELFF.